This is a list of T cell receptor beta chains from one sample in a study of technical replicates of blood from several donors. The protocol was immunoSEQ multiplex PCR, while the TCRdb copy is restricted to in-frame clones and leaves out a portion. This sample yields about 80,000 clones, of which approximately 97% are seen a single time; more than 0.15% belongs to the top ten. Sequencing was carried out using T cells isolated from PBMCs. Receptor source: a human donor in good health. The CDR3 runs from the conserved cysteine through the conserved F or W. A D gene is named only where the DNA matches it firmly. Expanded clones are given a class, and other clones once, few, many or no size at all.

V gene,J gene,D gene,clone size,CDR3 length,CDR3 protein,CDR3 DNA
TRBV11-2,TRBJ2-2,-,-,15,CASSLGPSNTGELFF,TGTGCCAGCAGCTTAGGTCCATCGAACACCGGGGAGCTGTTTTTT
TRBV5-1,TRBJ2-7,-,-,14,CASSLESGSYEQYF,TGCGCCAGCAGCTTAGAGTCGGGCTCCTACGAGCAGTACTTC
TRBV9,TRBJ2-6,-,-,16,CASSVGSFSGANVLTF,TGTGCCAGCAGCGTAGGTAGCTTCTCTGGGGCCAACGTCCTGACTTTC
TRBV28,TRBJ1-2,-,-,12,CASSARDYGYTF,TGTGCCAGTTCGGCTCGGGACTATGGCTACACCTTC
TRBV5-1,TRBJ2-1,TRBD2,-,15,CASRLAGGPYNEQFF,TGCGCCAGCAGACTAGCGGGGGGCCCCTACAATGAGCAGTTCTTC
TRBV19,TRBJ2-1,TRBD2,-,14,CASSTSGRVNEQFF,TGTGCCAGTAGTACTAGCGGGAGGGTCAATGAGCAGTTCTTC
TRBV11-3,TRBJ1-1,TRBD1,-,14,CASSLEGTGTEAFF,TGTGCCAGCAGCTTAGAGGGGACAGGGACTGAAGCTTTCTTT
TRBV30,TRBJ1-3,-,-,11,CASGSGNTIYF,TGTGCCTCAGGGTCTGGAAACACCATATATTTT
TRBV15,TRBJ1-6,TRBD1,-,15,CATSREGTGGSPLHF,TGTGCCACCAGCAGAGAAGGGACAGGGGGCTCACCCCTCCACTTT
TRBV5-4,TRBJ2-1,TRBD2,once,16,CASWGLAGGPGNEQFF,TGTGCCAGCTGGGGACTAGCGGGGGGGCCCGGCAATGAGCAGTTCTTC
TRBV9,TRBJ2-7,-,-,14,CASSVGSDTYEQYF,TGTGCCAGCAGCGTAGGGTCAGACACCTACGAGCAGTACTTC
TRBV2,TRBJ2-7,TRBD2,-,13,CASRAGTYPEQYF,TGTGCCTCGAGAGCGGGAACCTACCCCGAGCAGTACTTC
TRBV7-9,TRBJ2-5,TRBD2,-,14,CASSHGGYQETQYF,TGTGCCAGCAGCCACGGGGGGTACCAAGAGACCCAGTACTTC
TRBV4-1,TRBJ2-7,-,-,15,CASSPRTGTSYEQYF,TGCGCCAGCAGCCCCCGGACTGGAACCTCCTACGAGCAGTACTTC
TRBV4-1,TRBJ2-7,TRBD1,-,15,CASSLTGTGEYEQYF,TGCGCCAGCAGCCTTACCGGGACAGGGGAATACGAGCAGTACTTC